Below, 18 T cell receptor beta chains from the same sample are listed, as sequenced in a study of blood T cell repertoires in COVID-19 (dated by TCRdb to 2019 to 2021). Libraries were built with the immunoSEQ multiplex PCR assay. TCRdb took over this immuneACCESS table, retaining in-frame rearrangements with V and J assigned. Such tables are incomplete; in checked studies, under half of the missing clones stem from an unresolved V gene, and the remainder is unexplained. Here the sample has about 130,000 clones; approximately 74% occur a single time. The ten biggest clones cover approximately 6% of the sample. The sample taken for sequencing was peripheral blood. These TCRs come from a man aged 80 or over with COVID-19, enrolled during active disease.

CDR3 coding DNA: TGTGCCACCAGCAGAGCCAGGCAGGGTTCCGAAGCTTTCTTT. It encodes CATSRARQGSEAFF. V gene TRBV15 combines with J gene TRBJ1-1; maybe TRBD1 (5 bases). Germline V gene sequence: CDR1 LNHNV, CDR2 YYDKDF (reference sequence). Trimming left V 1 base short and J 8 bases short, with 14 bases between. The CDR3 has 14 amino acids.

The chain links TRBV7-8 to TRBJ1-5, with D perhaps TRBD1 (5 bases). The CDR3 totals 13 residues. V was clipped by 5 bases and J by 6 bases, with 11 bases between them. CDR1 and CDR2 from the germline V gene are SGHVS and FQNEAQ. The CDR3 reads CASSPWGVQPQHF. In DNA, the CDR3 is TGTGCCAGCAGCCCCTGGGGGGTTCAGCCCCAGCATTTT.

The CDR3 DNA reads as TGTGCCAGCAGCCGCAGGGGAAACACCGGGGAGCTGTTTTTT. Amino acid sequence: CASSRRGNTGELFF. J is TRBJ2-2 and V is TRBV11-2, with D maybe TRBD1 (6 bases). Germline loops: CDR1 SGHAT, CDR2 FQNNGV. Trimming removed 5 bases at V and 2 bases at J, with 9 bases between. This CDR3 has 14 residues.

The gene calls are TRBV28 and TRBJ1-2, with 9 nucleotides matching TRBD1. In germline, CDR1 is MDHEN, CDR2 SYDVKM. CDR3 size: 16 residues. Germline trimming cut 5 bases from V and 4 bases from J; bases unmatched to any gene: 11. The CDR3 is CASSTAQGAYGYGYTF. CDR3 bases: TGTGCCAGCAGTACCGCACAGGGGGCATATGGCTATGGCTACACCTTC.

This chain links TRBV5-1 with TRBJ1-1; D unresolved. The CDR3 runs 14 residues. Deletions cut 4 bases from V and 0 bases from J, with 10 bases between. CDR1 SGHRS and CDR2 YFSETQ come from the germline V gene. The CDR3, as DNA: TGCGCCAGCAGCCGTCGGGATTTGAACACTGAAGCTTTCTTT. The encoded protein is CASSRRDLNTEAFF. The full variable domain, its missing parts supplied by reference TRBV5-1 and TRBJ1-1, is KAGVTQTPRYLIKTRGQQVTLSCSPISGHRSVSWYQQTPGQGLQFLFEYFSETQRNKGNFPGRFSGRQFSNSRSEMNVSTLELGDSALYLCASSRRDLNTEAFFGQGTRLTVV.

The chain employs TRBV5-1 and TRBJ1-1; TRBD1 matches 7 bases. The germline V gene has CDR1 SGHRS and CDR2 YFSETQ. Losses at the gene ends were 4 bases for V and 3 bases for J; bases not matched to a gene: 9. There are 15 residues in the CDR3. For the CDR3, the DNA is TGCGCCAGCAGCGCTCCGGGACAGTCATACACTGAAGCTTTCTTT. It yields the protein CASSAPGQSYTEAFF.

This clone was found a few times. J is TRBJ2-4 and V is TRBV18; D is unclear. Germline V gene sequence: CDR1 KGHSH, CDR2 LQKENI. CDR3 size: 13 residues. Between the trimmed V and J ends, which lost 2 bases and 7 bases, there was a span of 9 bases. CDR3 nucleotides: TGTGCCAGCTCACCAGGGCTCAGTAACATTCAGTACTTC. It translates to CASSPGLSNIQYF. The variable domain in full, completed from reference TRBV18 and TRBJ2-4, reads NAGVMQNPRHLVRRRGQEARLRCSPMKGHSHVYWYRQLPEEGLKFMVYLQKENIIDESGMPKERFSAEFPKEGPSILRIQQVVRGDSAAYFCASSPGLSNIQYFGAGTRLSVL.

The rearrangement links TRBV7-8 to TRBJ2-2, with D possibly matching TRBD1 (6 bases). CDR1 and CDR2 from the germline V gene are SGHVS and FQNEAQ. The CDR3 is made up of 16 amino acids. The V end lost 3 bases, the J end lost 7 bases, and 18 bases lay between the germline ends. CDR3 region: CASSFRRTDTNGELFF. In DNA form, the CDR3 reads TGTGCCAGCAGCTTCCGACGGACAGACACTAACGGGGAGCTGTTTTTT.

The chain combines TRBV7-2 with TRBJ2-7; 7 bases line up with TRBD2. With V trimmed by 2 bases and J by 1 base, 14 bases remained unmatched. Germline CDR1 is SGHTA and CDR2 is FQGNSA. The CDR3 has 18 residues. CDR3: CASSLSGLGREWSYEQYF. CDR3 DNA sequence: TGTGCCAGCAGCTTATCCGGGCTTGGGCGGGAGTGGTCCTACGAGCAGTACTTC.

This clone was counted a single time. V and J are TRBV28 and TRBJ2-1; no reliable D call. Germline V gene lookup returns CDR1 MDHEN and CDR2 SYDVKM. This CDR3 region has 13 residues. V lost 7 bases and J 5 bases, leaving 12 bases between the germline ends. CDR3 nucleotides: TGTGCCAGCATCGAGCGCCAAAACAATGAGCAGTTCTTC. It yields the protein CASIERQNNEQFF.

V is TRBV25-1 and J is TRBJ2-7, with 8 bases fitting TRBD2. The CDR3 is 15 residues long. With 11 bases clipped from V and 1 base from J, the junction kept 13 bases outside the gene matches. The germline gives CDR1 MGHDK, CDR2 SYGVNS. The CDR3 region has the DNA TGTGCCCCCTCGGGGGGGCTGGGAGGGTCCTACGAGCAGTACTTC. This codes for CAPSGGLGGSYEQYF.

This rearrangement joins TRBV18 to TRBJ1-2; possibly TRBD1 for D (6 bases). Between the trimmed V and J ends, which lost 2 bases and 9 bases, there was a span of 22 bases. Germline V gene data show CDR1 as KGHSH and CDR2 as LQKENI. The length of the CDR3 is 16 residues. The CDR3 nucleotides read TGTGCCAGCTCACCAGGGGGCAGGGAGACGCTAATAAGCTACACCTTC. This codes for CASSPGGRETLISYTF. Based on the CDR3 plus reference TRBV18 and TRBJ1-2, the full variable domain is NAGVMQNPRHLVRRRGQEARLRCSPMKGHSHVYWYRQLPEEGLKFMVYLQKENIIDESGMPKERFSAEFPKEGPSILRIQQVVRGDSAAYFCASSPGGRETLISYTFGSGTRLTVV.

The table lists this clone with a few counts. The chain employs TRBV7-9 and TRBJ1-2, with 10 bases aligning to TRBD1. CDR1 is SEHNR, CDR2 FQNEAQ, per germline (reference sequence). J lost 4 bases, V lost 7 bases, and 6 bases had no gene match. CDR3 length equals 14 residues. CDR3 loop: CASTDRGLIYGYTF. The CDR3 DNA reads TGTGCCAGCACCGACAGGGGGCTTATCTATGGCTACACCTTC.

The genes are TRBV11-2 and TRBJ1-2; no definite D call. Germline V gives CDR1 SGHAT, CDR2 FQNNGV. Trimming removed 0 bases at V and 2 bases at J, with 10 bases between. The CDR3 loop spans 15 amino acids. The CDR3 DNA follows: TGTGCCAGCAGCTTAGATCATGGCAGGAACTATGGCTACACCTTC. Amino acid sequence: CASSLDHGRNYGYTF.

This clone was counted only a few times. This rearrangement joins TRBV7-8 to TRBJ2-1, with D perhaps TRBD2 (6 bases). Deletions cut 0 bases from V and 8 bases from J, with 14 bases between. The CDR3 is 15 residues long. The germline V gene encodes CDR1 SGHVS and CDR2 FQNEAQ. The CDR3 region is CASSLAGLLDDEQFF. In DNA form, the CDR3 reads TGTGCCAGCAGCTTAGCGGGACTCCTGGACGATGAGCAGTTCTTC.

The chain uses TRBV6-5 and TRBJ2-6; tentative D call: TRBD1 (6 bases). The CDR3 runs 16 residues. CDR1 and CDR2 (germline): MNHEY, SVGAGI. V was clipped by 4 bases and J by 4 bases, with 14 bases between them. As DNA, the CDR3 is TGTGCCAGCAGTTCCACAGGGCTGCTCGGGGCCAACGTCCTGACTTTC. It codes for CASSSTGLLGANVLTF.

The CDR3 region has the DNA TGTGCCAGCAGCTTGCCGGGACTAGTATACAATGAGCAGTTCTTC. Its translation: CASSLPGLVYNEQFF. The chain uses TRBV5-6 and TRBJ2-1; 8 bases align to TRBD2. Germline V gene data show CDR1 as SGHDT and CDR2 as YYEEEE. The V segment lost 1 base and the J segment 4 bases; nucleotides outside the gene matches: 4. The CDR3 spans 15 residues. Based on the CDR3 plus reference TRBV5-6 and TRBJ2-1, the full variable domain is DAGVTQSPTHLIKTRGQQVTLRCSPKSGHDTVSWYQQALGQGPQFIFQYYEEEERQRGNFPDRFSGHQFPNYSSELNVNALLLGDSALYLCASSLPGLVYNEQFFGPGTRLTVL.

V gene TRBV6-5 combines with J gene TRBJ1-1, with a weak D call TRBD1 (6 bases). The CDR3 is 15 residues long. Between the trimmed V and J ends, which lost 1 base and 3 bases, there was a span of 12 bases. Germline-derived CDR1 and CDR2 are MNHEY and SVGAGI. The CDR3 here is CASSYFGGADTEAFF. In DNA, the CDR3 is TGTGCCAGCAGTTACTTTGGGGGGGCTGACACTGAAGCTTTCTTT.